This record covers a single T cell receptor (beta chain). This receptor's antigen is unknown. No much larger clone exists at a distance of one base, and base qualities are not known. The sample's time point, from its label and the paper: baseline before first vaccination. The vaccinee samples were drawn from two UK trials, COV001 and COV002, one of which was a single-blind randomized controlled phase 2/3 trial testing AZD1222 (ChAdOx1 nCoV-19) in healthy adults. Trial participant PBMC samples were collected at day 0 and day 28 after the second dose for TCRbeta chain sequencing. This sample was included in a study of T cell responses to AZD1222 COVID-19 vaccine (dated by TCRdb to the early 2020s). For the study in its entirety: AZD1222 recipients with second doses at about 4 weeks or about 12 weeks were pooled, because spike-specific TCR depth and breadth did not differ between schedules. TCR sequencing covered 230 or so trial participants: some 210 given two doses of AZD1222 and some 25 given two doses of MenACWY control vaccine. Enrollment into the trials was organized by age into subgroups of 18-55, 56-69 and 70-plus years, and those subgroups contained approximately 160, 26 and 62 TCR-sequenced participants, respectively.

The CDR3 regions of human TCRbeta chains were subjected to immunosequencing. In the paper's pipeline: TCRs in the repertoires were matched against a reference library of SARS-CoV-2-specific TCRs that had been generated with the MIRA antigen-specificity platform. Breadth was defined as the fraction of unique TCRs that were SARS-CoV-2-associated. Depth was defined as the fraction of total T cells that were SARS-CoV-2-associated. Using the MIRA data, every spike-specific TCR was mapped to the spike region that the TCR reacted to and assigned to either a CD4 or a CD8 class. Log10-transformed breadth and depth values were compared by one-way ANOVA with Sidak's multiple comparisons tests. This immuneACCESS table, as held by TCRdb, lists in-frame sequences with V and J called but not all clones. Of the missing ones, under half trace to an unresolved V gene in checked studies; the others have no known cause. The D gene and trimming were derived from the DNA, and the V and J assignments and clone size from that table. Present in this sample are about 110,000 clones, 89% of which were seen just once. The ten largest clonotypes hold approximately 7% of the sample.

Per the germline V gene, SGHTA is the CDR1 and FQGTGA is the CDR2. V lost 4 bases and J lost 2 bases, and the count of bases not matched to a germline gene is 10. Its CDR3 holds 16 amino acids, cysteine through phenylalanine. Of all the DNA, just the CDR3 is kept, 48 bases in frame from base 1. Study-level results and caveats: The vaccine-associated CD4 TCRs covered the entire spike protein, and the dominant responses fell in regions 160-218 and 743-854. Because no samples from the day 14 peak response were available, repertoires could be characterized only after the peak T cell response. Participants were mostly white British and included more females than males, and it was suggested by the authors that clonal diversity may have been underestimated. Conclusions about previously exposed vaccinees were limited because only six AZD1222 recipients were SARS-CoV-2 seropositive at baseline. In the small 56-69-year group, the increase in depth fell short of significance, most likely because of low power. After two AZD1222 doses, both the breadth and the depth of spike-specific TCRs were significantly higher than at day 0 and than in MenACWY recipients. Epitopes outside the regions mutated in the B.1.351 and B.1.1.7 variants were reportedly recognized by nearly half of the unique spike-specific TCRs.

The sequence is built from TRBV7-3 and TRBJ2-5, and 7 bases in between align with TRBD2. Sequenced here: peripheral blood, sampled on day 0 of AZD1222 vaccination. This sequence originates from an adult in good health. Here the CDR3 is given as CASSSRAGVGQETQYF. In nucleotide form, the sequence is TGTGCCAGCAGCTCTAGGGCGGGAGTCGGTCAAGAGACCCAGTACTTC.